What follows are 13 T cell receptor beta chains derived from one specimen sequenced in a study of control samples from healthy donors and cancer patients. This table comes from immunoSEQ multiplex PCR, and its TCRdb copy is limited to in-frame clones, with some not included. This sample carries some 71,000 clones, around 92% of them seen once, and the ten largest clones take about a fifth. Sample: PBMCs. The receptor set was obtained from a man in his 60s with lung cancer.

This rearrangement joins TRBV25-1 to TRBJ2-7; maybe TRBD2 (7 bases). The CDR3 sequence is 15 residues long. Trimming stripped 2 bases from V and 7 bases from J, with 18 bases between. In germline, CDR1 is MGHDK, CDR2 SYGVNS. The CDR3 spells CASSEAGAGTTEQYF. For the CDR3, the DNA is TGTGCCAGCAGTGAAGCGGGGGCCGGGACTACAGAGCAGTACTTC.

The sample holds a few counts of this clone. This sequence joins TRBV7-2 and TRBJ1-6; 7 bases fit TRBD1. The CDR3 loop spans 15 amino acids. From germline, CDR1 is SGHTA and CDR2 FQGNSA. V shed 1 base and J 5 bases; nucleotides not matched to a gene: 2. The CDR3 loop is CASSLEGTDNSPLHF. CDR3 in DNA: TGTGCCAGCAGCTTAGAAGGGACAGATAATTCACCCCTCCACTTT.

The chain employs TRBV18 and TRBJ1-1; D possibly corresponds to TRBD1 (5 bases). The CDR3 has 17 amino acids. The germline V gene encodes CDR1 KGHSH and CDR2 LQKENI. Trimming removed 0 bases from V and 0 bases from J, with 14 bases in between. The CDR3: CASSPPGAASMNTEAFF. The CDR3 DNA follows: TGTGCCAGCTCACCACCTGGGGCAGCTTCCATGAACACTGAAGCTTTCTTT. Variable domain in full (rest from reference TRBV18 and TRBJ1-1): NAGVMQNPRHLVRRRGQEARLRCSPMKGHSHVYWYRQLPEEGLKFMVYLQKENIIDESGMPKERFSAEFPKEGPSILRIQQVVRGDSAAYFCASSPPGAASMNTEAFFGQGTRLTVV.

This clone was detected once. V gene TRBV12-3 or TRBV12-4 combines with J gene TRBJ1-2; D is uncertain. V shed 6 bases and J shed 4 bases, with 6 bases lying between them. The CDR3 length is 11 residues. CDR3 region: CASSAFYGYTF. The CDR3 nucleotides read TGTGCCAGCAGCGCATTCTATGGCTACACCTTC.

The rearrangement joins TRBV6-6 to TRBJ1-5, with a possible D match to TRBD1 (6 bases). CDR1 MNHNY and CDR2 SVGAGI come from the germline V gene (reference sequence). The CDR3 contains 16 residues. The germline V and J ends were trimmed by 5 bases and 2 bases, with 16 bases remaining between them. The chain's CDR3 is CASSIYRDSGNQPQHF. The CDR3 DNA is TGTGCCAGCAGTATCTACAGGGATTCGGGCAATCAGCCCCAGCATTTT.

This clone was seen just once. V and J are TRBV11-1 and TRBJ2-7, with TRBD1 identical over 9 bases. The CDR3 totals 13 residues. The V gene's germline CDR1 is SGHAT and CDR2 FQDESV (reference sequence). The CDR3 here is CASSPGTGTLVGV. The CDR3 DNA reads as TGTGCCAGCAGCCCCGGGACAGGGACTTTGGTCGGCGTC.

The rearrangement uses TRBV10-1 and TRBJ2-1; 13 positions match TRBD2. Germline CDR1 and CDR2: WNHNN and SYGVQD (reference sequence). The length of the CDR3 is 15 residues. V gave up 2 bases and J gave up 6 bases; unmatched junction bases: 1. CDR3 region: CASSERLAGGNEQFF. CDR3 bases: TGCGCCAGCAGTGAGAGACTAGCGGGGGGCAATGAGCAGTTCTTC.

This clone was detected once. The chain couples TRBV4-1 to TRBJ1-4, with TRBD1 matching 7 bases. V lost 1 base, J lost 10 bases, and 9 bases stayed unmatched. The CDR3 length is 15 residues. CDR1 and CDR2 from the germline V gene are MGHRA and YSYEKL. CDR3 residues: CASSQGGQGVGKLFF. The CDR3 DNA sequence: TGCGCCAGCAGCCAAGGGGGCCAGGGGGTCGGAAAACTGTTTTTT.

The rearrangement links TRBV13 to TRBJ2-5; possible D gene TRBD1, 5 bases. The V end lost 0 bases, the J end lost 4 bases, and 9 bases lay between the germline ends. CDR1 PRHDT and CDR2 FYEKMQ come from the germline V gene (reference sequence). The CDR3 spans 14 residues. CDR3: CASSLGQGGETQYF. The CDR3 DNA follows: TGTGCCAGCAGCTTAGGTCAGGGTGGAGAGACCCAGTACTTC.

This clone was seen more than once but under ten times. CDR3 bases: TGTGCCAGCAGTGCCGACAGGAACACTGAAGCTTTCTTT. It specifies CASSADRNTEAFF. V is TRBV2 and J is TRBJ1-1; D possibly corresponds to TRBD1 (5 bases). V shed 4 bases and J shed 1 base, with 7 bases lying between them. CDR3 length: 13 amino acids. CDR1 SNHLY and CDR2 FYNNEI come from the germline V gene.

The chain recombines TRBV5-8 with TRBJ1-6; 10 bases are a match to TRBD1. The junction had 9 bases not matched to a gene; V was cut back by 2 bases and J by 10 bases. CDR1 is SGHTS and CDR2 is YDEGEE in the germline V gene. The CDR3 runs to 16 residues. The DNA for the CDR3 is TGTGCCAGCAGCTTAAGTCCGGGACAGGGGTACTCACCCCTCCACTTT. Protein product: CASSLSPGQGYSPLHF.

This clone showed up just once. J is TRBJ1-1 and V is TRBV4-1, with 10 bases aligning to TRBD1. Trimming cost V 1 base and J 10 bases; bases outside gene matches: 12. This CDR3 has 16 residues. Per germline, CDR1 MGHRA and CDR2 YSYEKL. The CDR3 loop is CASSQGPGTGEGGAFF. The CDR3 DNA reads as TGCGCCAGCAGCCAAGGCCCAGGGACAGGGGAAGGAGGAGCTTTCTTT.

The chain carries TRBV5-1 and TRBJ2-7; the match to TRBD1 covers 10 bases. Germline V lookup: CDR1 SGHRS, CDR2 YFSETQ. The CDR3 is made up of 14 amino acids. V lost 3 bases to trimming and J lost 11 bases; unmatched junction nucleotides: 11. The CDR3 bases are TGCGCCAGCAGCTCCCAAGGGGGACAGGGGATGGAGTACTTC. The encoded protein is CASSSQGGQGMEYF.